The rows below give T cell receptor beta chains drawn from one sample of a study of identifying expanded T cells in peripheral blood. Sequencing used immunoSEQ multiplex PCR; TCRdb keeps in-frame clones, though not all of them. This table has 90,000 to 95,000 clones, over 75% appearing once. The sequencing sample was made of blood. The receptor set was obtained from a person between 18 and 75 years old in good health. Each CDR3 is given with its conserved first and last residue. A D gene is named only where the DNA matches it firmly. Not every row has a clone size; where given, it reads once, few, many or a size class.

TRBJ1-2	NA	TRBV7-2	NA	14	TGTGCCAGCAGCTTAGGCACAGATATCTATGGCTACACCTTC	CASSLGTDIYGYTF
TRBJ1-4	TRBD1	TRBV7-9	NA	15	TGTGCCAGCAGCTTTAGACAGGGGCGTAATGAAAAACTGTTTTTT	CASSFRQGRNEKLFF
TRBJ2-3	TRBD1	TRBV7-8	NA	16	TGTGCCAGCAGCTTACGGGACAGGGTCAGCACAGATACGCAGTATTTT	CASSLRDRVSTDTQYF
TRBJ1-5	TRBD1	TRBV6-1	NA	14	TGTGCCAGCCGGGACAGCTATAGCAATCAGCCCCAGCATTTT	CASRDSYSNQPQHF
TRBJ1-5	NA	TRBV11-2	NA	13	TGTGCCAGCAGCTTAGTGCAGGATCAGCCCCAGCATTTT	CASSLVQDQPQHF
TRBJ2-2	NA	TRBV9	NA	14	TGTGCCAGCAGCCCCATAACCTCTACCGGGGAGCTGTTTTTT	CASSPITSTGELFF
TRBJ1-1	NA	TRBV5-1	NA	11	TGCGCCAGCAGCCGCGACAGTGAAGCTTTCTTT	CASSRDSEAFF
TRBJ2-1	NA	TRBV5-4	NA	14	TGTGCCAGCAGCCCATGGGACGGCTACAATGAGCAGTTCTTC	CASSPWDGYNEQFF
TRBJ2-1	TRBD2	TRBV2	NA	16	TGTGCCAGCAGTGACGGCGGGGGGCCACCTAACAATGAGCAGTTCTTC	CASSDGGGPPNNEQFF
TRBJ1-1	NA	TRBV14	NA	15	TGTGCCAGCAGCCAAGTAGGGGGGATCGCCACTGAAGCTTTCTTT	CASSQVGGIATEAFF
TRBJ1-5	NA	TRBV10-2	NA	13	TGCGCCAGTTCCCCGGGCCAGGCTCAGCCCCAGCATTTT	CASSPGQAQPQHF
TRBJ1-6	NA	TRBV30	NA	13	TGTGCCTGGAGTCAACAGGGCAATTCACCCCTCCACTTT	CAWSQQGNSPLHF
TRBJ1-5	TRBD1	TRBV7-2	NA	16	TGTGCCAGCAGCTTAGTACCGGGACAGGGGCATCAGCCCCAGCATTTT	CASSLVPGQGHQPQHF
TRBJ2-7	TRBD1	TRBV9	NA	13	TGTGCCAGGGACAGGGAAAGAAACTACGAGCAGTACTTC	CARDRERNYEQYF
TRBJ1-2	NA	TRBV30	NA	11	TGTGCCTGGAGTGTGGGCTATGGCTACACCTTC	CAWSVGYGYTF
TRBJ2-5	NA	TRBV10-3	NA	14	TGTGCCATCAGTGAGTCGGTTCCTCAAGAGACCCAGTACTTC	CAISESVPQETQYF
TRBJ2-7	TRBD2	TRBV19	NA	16	TGTGCCAGTAGTAGGGGGGGGCTAGCGGGAGAGAGCGAGCAGTACTTC	CASSRGGLAGESEQYF
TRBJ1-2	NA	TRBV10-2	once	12	TGCGCCAGCAGTGAACTCCACAGAGGCTACACCTTC	CASSELHRGYTF
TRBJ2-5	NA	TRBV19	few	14	TGTGCCAGTAGTATAGGTGGGGGCCGTGAGACCCAGTACTTC	CASSIGGGRETQYF
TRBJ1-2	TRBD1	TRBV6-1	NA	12	TGTGCCAGTAGGGACAGGGATCAGGGCTACACCTTC	CASRDRDQGYTF